These 9 T cell receptor beta chains share one sample of origin, sequenced in a study of cytomegalovirus exposure and HLA in healthy donors. PCR employed 60 Vbeta and 13 Jbeta primers. Produced via immunoSEQ multiplex PCR; TCRdb's table is partial and in-frame only. The data show about 190,000 clones, around 80% seen once. The source material was PBMCs. These receptors originate from a woman aged 18-29 years in good health and CMV-seronegative.

J is TRBJ2-1 and V is TRBV4-3, with 8 nucleotides matching TRBD2. This CDR3 has 19 residues. The germline V gene has CDR1 LGHNA and CDR2 YSLEER. Unmatched junction bases numbered 16, after V lost 0 bases and J lost 6 bases. CDR3 protein: CASSQDRGYGTGGSNEQFF. The CDR3 DNA is TGCGCCAGCAGCCAAGATAGGGGGTACGGAACGGGAGGGTCCAATGAGCAGTTCTTC.

This chain links TRBV7-2 with TRBJ2-3; possibly TRBD2 for D (7 bases). CDR1 SGHTA and CDR2 FQGNSA come from the germline V gene. V was trimmed by 8 bases and J by 2 bases, leaving 23 bases between them. The CDR3 sequence is 17 residues long. The CDR3 protein is CASAQRGRAGPTDTQYF. In nucleotides, the CDR3 is TGTGCCAGCGCCCAGAGGGGGAGGGCCGGCCCCACAGATACGCAGTATTTT.

There are a few counts of this clone. The V call is TRBV2, the J call TRBJ2-7; TRBD1 is a possible D gene (5 bases). Trimming removed 7 bases at V and 2 bases at J, with 12 bases between. CDR1 is SNHLY and CDR2 is FYNNEI in the germline V gene. This CDR3 spans 13 amino acids. The CDR3 sequence is CASNLQETYEQYF. The CDR3 coding sequence is TGTGCCAGCAATTTACAGGAAACCTACGAGCAGTACTTC.

The J gene is TRBJ2-4, the V gene TRBV28; 7 bases fit TRBD1. CDR3 length equals 14 residues. CDR1 MDHEN and CDR2 SYDVKM come from the germline V gene. J lost 4 bases, V lost 5 bases, and 5 bases had no gene match. CDR3 in amino acids: CASSQGGQKNIQYF. CDR3 DNA: TGTGCCAGCAGTCAAGGGGGCCAGAAAAACATTCAGTACTTC.

This chain connects TRBV18 to TRBJ2-4, with 7 bases that match TRBD1. The germline CDR1 and CDR2 sequences are KGHSH and LQKENI. The V segment lost 0 bases and the J segment 2 bases; nucleotides outside the gene matches: 1. This CDR3 spans 15 amino acids. CDR3 region: CASSPPGQTKNIQYF. The DNA for the CDR3 is TGTGCCAGCTCACCACCGGGACAGACCAAAAACATTCAGTACTTC. Combining the CDR3 with reference TRBV18 and TRBJ2-4 gives the whole variable domain NAGVMQNPRHLVRRRGQEARLRCSPMKGHSHVYWYRQLPEEGLKFMVYLQKENIIDESGMPKERFSAEFPKEGPSILRIQQVVRGDSAAYFCASSPPGQTKNIQYFGAGTRLSVL.

V gene TRBV19 combines with J gene TRBJ2-1; D remains ambiguous. Germline lookup yields CDR1 LNHDA and CDR2 SQIVND (reference sequence). The CDR3 has 15 amino acids. V dropped 3 bases and J dropped 5 bases, with 14 bases sitting between them. The CDR3 region has the DNA TGTGCCAGTAGTATTATCGTCTCTTCGGACAATGAGCAGTTCTTC. This gives the protein CASSIIVSSDNEQFF.

The rearrangement uses TRBV27 and TRBJ1-1; 9 nucleotides align to TRBD1. The junction had 5 bases not matched to a gene; V was cut back by 2 bases and J by 7 bases. Germline loops: CDR1 MNHEY, CDR2 SMNVEV (reference sequence). The CDR3 consists of 14 residues. Here the CDR3 reads CASSLRGQGNEAFF. The CDR3, as DNA: TGTGCCAGCAGTTTACGCGGACAGGGGAATGAAGCTTTCTTT.

This chain uses TRBV6-1 with TRBJ2-5, with 7 bases aligning to TRBD2. Germline loops: CDR1 MNHNS, CDR2 SASEGT. The CDR3 runs 14 residues. Trimming removed 4 bases from V and 5 bases from J; junction bases left unmatched: 7. CDR3 region: CASSASGGGETQYF. The DNA for the CDR3 is TGTGCCAGCAGTGCTTCCGGGGGAGGGGAGACCCAGTACTTC.

The chain joins TRBV6-5 to TRBJ2-2, with D perhaps TRBD1 (6 bases). V was cut by 5 bases and J by 7 bases, with 14 bases left in between. Germline assignment: CDR1 MNHEY and CDR2 SVGAGI. This CDR3 is 14 amino acids long. CDR3 coding DNA: TGTGCCAGCAGTAGCAGGGGCTTGCTCGGGGAGCTGTTTTTT. It is translated as CASSSRGLLGELFF.